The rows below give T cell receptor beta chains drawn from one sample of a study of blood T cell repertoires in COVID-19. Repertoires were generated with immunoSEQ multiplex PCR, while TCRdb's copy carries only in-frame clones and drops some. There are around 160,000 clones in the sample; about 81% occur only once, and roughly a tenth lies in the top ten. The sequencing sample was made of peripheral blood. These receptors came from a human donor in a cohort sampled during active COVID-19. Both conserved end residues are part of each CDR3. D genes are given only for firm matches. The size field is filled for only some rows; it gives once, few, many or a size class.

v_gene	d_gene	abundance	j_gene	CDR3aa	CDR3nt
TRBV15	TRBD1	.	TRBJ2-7	CAIENRGEQYF	TGTGCCATCGAGAACAGGGGTGAGCAGTACTTC
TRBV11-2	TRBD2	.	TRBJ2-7	CASSRGELSSYEQYF	TGTGCCAGCAGCCGGGGGGAACTCAGCTCCTACGAGCAGTACTTC
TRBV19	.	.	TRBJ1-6	CASSLYQGMNSPLHF	TGTGCCAGTAGCCTCTATCAGGGTATGAATTCACCCCTCCACTTT
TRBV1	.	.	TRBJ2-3	CTSRSGASTDTQYF	TGCACCAGCCGCAGCGGGGCTAGCACAGATACGCAGTATTTT
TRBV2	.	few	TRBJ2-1	CASKGERYNEQFF	TGTGCCAGCAAGGGGGAGCGGTACAATGAGCAGTTCTTC
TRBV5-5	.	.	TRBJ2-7	CASSLAQTGYYEQYF	TGTGCCAGCAGCTTGGCCCAAACAGGGTACTACGAGCAGTACTTC
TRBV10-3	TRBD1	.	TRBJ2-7	CAIRAQGINEQYF	TGTGCCATCAGAGCACAGGGGATCAACGAGCAGTACTTC
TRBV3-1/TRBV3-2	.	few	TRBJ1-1	CASSLRQGIGTEAFF	TGTGCCAGCAGCCTCAGGCAGGGAATTGGCACTGAAGCTTTCTTT
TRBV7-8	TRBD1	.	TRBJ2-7	CASSSGQGASQQYF	TGTGCCAGCAGCTCAGGACAGGGGGCGAGCCAGCAGTACTTC
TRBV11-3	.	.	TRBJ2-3	CASSLGDLRGTDTQYF	TGTGCCAGCAGCTTAGGCGACCTGCGGGGCACAGATACGCAGTATTTT
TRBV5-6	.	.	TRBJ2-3	CASSPEGSDTQYF	TGTGCCAGCAGCCCAGAGGGTTCAGATACGCAGTATTTT
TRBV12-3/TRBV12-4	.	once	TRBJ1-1	CASSNRGGKAFF	TGTGCCAGCAGTAATCGGGGGGGTAAGGCTTTCTTT
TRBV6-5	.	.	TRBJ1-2	CASRPQGSLHGYTF	TGTGCCAGCAGACCCCAGGGTTCCCTTCATGGCTACACCTTC
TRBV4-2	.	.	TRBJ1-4	CASSQDWGDNEKLFF	TGTGCCAGCAGCCAAGACTGGGGCGATAATGAAAAACTGTTTTTT
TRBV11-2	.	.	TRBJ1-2	CASSLDFGTGYGYTF	TGTGCCAGCAGCTTAGATTTCGGCACCGGGTATGGCTACACCTTC
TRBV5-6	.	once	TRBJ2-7	CASSLGDFSSYEQYF	TGTGCCAGCAGCCTCGGGGACTTTAGCTCCTACGAGCAGTACTTC
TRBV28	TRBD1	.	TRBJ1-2	CASRTPGGVYGYTF	TGTGCCAGCCGTACGCCAGGGGGCGTCTATGGCTACACCTTC
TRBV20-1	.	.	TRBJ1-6	CSASPRGYNSPLHF	TGCAGTGCTAGTCCCAGGGGCTATAATTCACCCCTCCACTTT
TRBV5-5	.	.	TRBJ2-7	CASSLAGSYEQYF	TGTGCCAGCAGCTTGGCAGGTTCCTACGAGCAGTACTTC
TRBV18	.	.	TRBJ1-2	CASADREDYGYTF	TGTGCCAGCGCCGACAGAGAAGACTATGGCTACACCTTC
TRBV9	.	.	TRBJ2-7	CASIHTYREQYF	TGTGCCAGCATCCACACATACAGAGAGCAGTACTTC
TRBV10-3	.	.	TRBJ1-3	CATLPTTGSGNTIYF	TGTGCCACCCTCCCTACAACAGGGTCTGGAAACACCATATATTTT
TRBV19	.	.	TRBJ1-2	CASSIGRGTYGYTF	TGTGCCAGTAGTATAGGAAGGGGTACCTATGGCTACACCTTC
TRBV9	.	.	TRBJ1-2	CASSVEGRPGGYGYTF	TGTGCCAGCAGCGTAGAAGGGCGCCCCGGCGGGTATGGCTACACCTTC
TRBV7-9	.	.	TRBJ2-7	CASSLQSYEQYF	TGTGCCAGCAGCTTACAATCCTACGAGCAGTACTTC